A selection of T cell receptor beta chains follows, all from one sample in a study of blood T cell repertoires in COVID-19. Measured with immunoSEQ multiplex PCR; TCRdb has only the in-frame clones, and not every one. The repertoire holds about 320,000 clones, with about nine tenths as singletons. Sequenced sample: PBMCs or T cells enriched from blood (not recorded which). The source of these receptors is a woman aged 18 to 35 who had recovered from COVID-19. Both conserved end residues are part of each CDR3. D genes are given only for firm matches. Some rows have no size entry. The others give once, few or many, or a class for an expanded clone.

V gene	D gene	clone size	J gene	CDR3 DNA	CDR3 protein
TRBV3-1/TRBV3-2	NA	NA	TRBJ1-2	TGTGCCAGCAGCCAGAGGACACTGGGCGGTGGCTACACCTTC	CASSQRTLGGGYTF
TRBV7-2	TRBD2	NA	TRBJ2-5	TGTGCCAGCAGCTCGACCGGGGGGTCACAAGAGACCCAGTACTTC	CASSSTGGSQETQYF
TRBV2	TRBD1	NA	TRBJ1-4	TGTGCCAGCAGTGAAGCAGCGGACAGGGTGTTGTATGAAAAACTGTTTTTT	CASSEAADRVLYEKLFF
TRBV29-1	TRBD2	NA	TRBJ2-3	TGCAGCGCCCTAGCGGGATTAGCGACAGATACGCAGTATTTT	CSALAGLATDTQYF
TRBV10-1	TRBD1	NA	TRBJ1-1	TGCGCCAGCAGTGGGGGACAGCTGAACACTGAAGCTTTCTTT	CASSGGQLNTEAFF
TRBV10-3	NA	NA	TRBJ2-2	TGTGCCATCAAAGACAGGGAGGAGACCGGGGAGCTGTTTTTT	CAIKDREETGELFF
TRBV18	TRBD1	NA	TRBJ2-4	TGTGCCAGCTCACCCCGGACAGGGGGGATTCAGTACTTC	CASSPRTGGIQYF
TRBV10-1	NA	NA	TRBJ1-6	TGCGCCAGCAGTACCCTCGGACAGCGCGAGAGCTCCTATAATTCACCCCTCCACTTT	CASSTLGQRESSYNSPLHF
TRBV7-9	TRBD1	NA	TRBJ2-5	TGTGCCAGCAGCGACAGGGGGCGAGTGTATGACCAGTACTTC	CASSDRGRVYDQYF
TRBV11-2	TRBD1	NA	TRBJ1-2	TGTGCCAGCAGCCACCCCAAAGGACAGGGAAAGGACTATGGCTACACCTTC	CASSHPKGQGKDYGYTF
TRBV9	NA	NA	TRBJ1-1	TGTGCCAGCAGCGCCGCCGTCGACAGAGTTAACACTGAAGCTTTCTTT	CASSAAVDRVNTEAFF
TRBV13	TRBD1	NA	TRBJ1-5	TGTGCCAGCAGCTTAGGGGACAGGGTAGGAAATCAGCCCCAGCATTTT	CASSLGDRVGNQPQHF
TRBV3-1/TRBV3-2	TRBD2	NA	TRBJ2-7	TGTGCCAGCAGCCTAAGCGCTAGCGGGGACTACGAGCAGTACTTC	CASSLSASGDYEQYF
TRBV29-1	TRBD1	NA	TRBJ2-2	TGCAGCGTTGACGGACAGGGGGCAGAAGGGGAGCTGTTTTTT	CSVDGQGAEGELFF
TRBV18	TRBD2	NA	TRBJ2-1	TGTGCCAGCTCTCAACCGAGCCTAGCGGGAGGGTTCCTAGGCGATGAGCAGTTCTTC	CASSQPSLAGGFLGDEQFF
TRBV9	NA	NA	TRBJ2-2	TGTGCCAGCAGCGTAGACACCCTTGGCAACAATCCCGGGGAGCTGTTTTTT	CASSVDTLGNNPGELFF
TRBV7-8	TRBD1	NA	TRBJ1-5	TGTGCCAGCAGTCCAATCGGGACAGGGCTGGGGCAGCCCCAGCATTTT	CASSPIGTGLGQPQHF
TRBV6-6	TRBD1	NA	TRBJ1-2	TGTGCCAGCAGTCGATACCGGGACAGGGCTAACTATGGCTACACCTTC	CASSRYRDRANYGYTF
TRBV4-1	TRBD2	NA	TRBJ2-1	TGCGCCAGCAGCCAAGGGGGGGGACTCCTAGAGCAGTTCTTC	CASSQGGGLLEQFF
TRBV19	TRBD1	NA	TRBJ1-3	TGTGCCAGTAGTACACAGGGGTCTTCTGGAAACACCATATATTTT	CASSTQGSSGNTIYF
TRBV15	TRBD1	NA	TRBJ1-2	TGTGCCACCAGCTGGGACAGAAACTATGGCTACACCTTC	CATSWDRNYGYTF
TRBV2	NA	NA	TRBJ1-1	TGTGCCAGCAAGGTCAGGGGCGAAGCTTTCTTT	CASKVRGEAFF
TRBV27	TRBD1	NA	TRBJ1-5	TGTGCCAGCAGTTCCTCGGACAGGGTAAGACAGCCCCAGCATTTT	CASSSSDRVRQPQHF
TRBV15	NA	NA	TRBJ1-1	TGTGCCACCAGGGACAGCGGTCCTGAAGCTTTCTTT	CATRDSGPEAFF
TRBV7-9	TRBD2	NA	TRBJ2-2	TGTGCCAGCAAGCTAGCGGAGGCGAACACCGGGGAGCTGTTTTTT	CASKLAEANTGELFF
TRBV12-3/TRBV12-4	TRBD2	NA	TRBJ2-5	TGTGCCAGCACCTTGGGAGGGCAAGAGACCCAGTACTTC	CASTLGGQETQYF
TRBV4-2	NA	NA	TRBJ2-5	TGTGCCAGCAGCCAAGAACCGGACAGCGCCAGGGCCCAGTACTTC	CASSQEPDSARAQYF
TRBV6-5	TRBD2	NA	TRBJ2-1	TGTGCCGGAGGACTAGCGGGGGCCCTTGGGCAGTTCTTC	CAGGLAGALGQFF
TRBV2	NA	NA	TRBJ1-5	TGTGCCAGCAGTGAGAACAGCTATAGCAATCAGCCCCAGCATTTT	CASSENSYSNQPQHF
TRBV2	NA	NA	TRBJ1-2	TGTGCCAGCGGCGACACCTATGGCTACACCTTC	CASGDTYGYTF
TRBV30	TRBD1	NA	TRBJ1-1	TGTGCCTGGAGTGCGACAGGGGGCCTAGAAGCTTTCTTT	CAWSATGGLEAFF
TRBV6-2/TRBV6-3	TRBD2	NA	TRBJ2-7	TGTGCCAGCAGTTACGGCGCGGGAGGGGGTGACGAGCAGTACTTC	CASSYGAGGGDEQYF
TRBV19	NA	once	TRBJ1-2	TGTGCCAGTCAGGACAGCCCTAACTATGGCTACACCTTC	CASQDSPNYGYTF
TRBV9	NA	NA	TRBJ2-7	TGTGCCAGCAGCGTAGGGGAGGCTAGCAAGCGGTACTTC	CASSVGEASKRYF
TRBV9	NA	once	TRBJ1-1	TGTGCCAGCAGCGTAGGACAGCCGGGTGCTGAAGCTTTCTTT	CASSVGQPGAEAFF
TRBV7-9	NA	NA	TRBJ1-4	TGTGCCAGCAGCTTAGCGCGGGACGGGGCAACTAATGAAAAACTGTTTTTT	CASSLARDGATNEKLFF
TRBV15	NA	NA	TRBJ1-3	TGTGCCACCAGCAGAGATCAGGGCTCCTCTGGAAACACCATATATTTT	CATSRDQGSSGNTIYF
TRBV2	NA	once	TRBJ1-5	TGTGCCAGCAGGGCCCGGTTGGGCCCCTTTAGCAATCAGCCCCAGCATTTT	CASRARLGPFSNQPQHF
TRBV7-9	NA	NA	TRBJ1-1	TGTGCCAGTCAGGCAGGGGTGAACACTGAAGCTTTCTTT	CASQAGVNTEAFF
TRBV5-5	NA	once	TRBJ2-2	TGTGCCAGCAGCTTGTTTGCGGGGAAGAACACCGGGGAGCTGTTTTTT	CASSLFAGKNTGELFF
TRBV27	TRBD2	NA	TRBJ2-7	TGTGCCAGCAAGCCCCTTAGCGGGACTGTCGAGCAGTACTTC	CASKPLSGTVEQYF
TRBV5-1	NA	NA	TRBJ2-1	TGCGCCAGCAGCTTCGATGGGCAGTTCATCCTCAATGAGCAGTTCTTC	CASSFDGQFILNEQFF
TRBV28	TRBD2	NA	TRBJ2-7	TGTGCCAGCAGGCTAGCGGGAGGTTCCTACGAGCAGTACTTC	CASRLAGGSYEQYF
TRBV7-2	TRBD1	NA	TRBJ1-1	TGTGCCAGCAGTTTGACAGGGATTGAAGCTTTCTTT	CASSLTGIEAFF
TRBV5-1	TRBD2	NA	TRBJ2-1	TGCGCCAGCAGCTCTAGCGGGGGGCTCTACAATGAGCAGTTCTTC	CASSSSGGLYNEQFF
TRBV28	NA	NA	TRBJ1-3	TGTGCCAGCAGCCAACAGGGCTCTGGAAACACCATATATTTT	CASSQQGSGNTIYF
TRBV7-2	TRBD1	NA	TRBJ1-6	TGTGCCAGCAGCGCCCGATGGGGAGGGACAGGGCTTTCACCCCTCCACTTT	CASSARWGGTGLSPLHF
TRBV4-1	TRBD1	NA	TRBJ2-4	TGCGCCAGCAGCCAAGGACGACAGGGCCACGCCAAAAACATTCAGTACTTC	CASSQGRQGHAKNIQYF
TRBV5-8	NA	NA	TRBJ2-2	TGTGCCAGCAGCACCGGACTCGCGAACACCGGGGAGCTGTTTTTT	CASSTGLANTGELFF
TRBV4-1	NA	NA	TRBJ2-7	TGCGCCAGCAGCCAAGACTTACAGGGTTTTCCCTACGAGCAGTACTTC	CASSQDLQGFPYEQYF
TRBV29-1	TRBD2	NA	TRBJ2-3	TGCAGCGTTGAAGTCCCCGGGAGGAGCACAGATACGCAGTATTTT	CSVEVPGRSTDTQYF